This T cell receptor (beta chain) appears in the sequencing data of a study of T cells in Graves' hyperthyroidism and ophthalmopathy. About the research overall: Peripheral blood sampling occurred at initial diagnosis, before any treatment. The study's findings and limits: Ophthalmopathy onset followed model prediction by a median around six months.

Reasons for excluding patients were uncontrolled infection, other autoimmune disease, pregnancy or lactation. Amplified TCR beta CDR3 regions came from RNA transcripts. HTBI primers drove first-round RT-PCR of the TCR CDR3. TCRdb re-analysed the multiplex PCR reads in MiXCR, keeping a single row per CDR3 protein. The table lists about 380,000 distinct CDR3 sequences, about 15% of them singletons. This CDR3 is 14 amino acids long. Germline V gene lookup returns CDR1 DFQATT and CDR2 SNEGSKA (reference sequence). Trimming at V came to 3 bases and at J to 2 bases, leaving 4 bases not matched to a gene. Many counts were recorded for this clonotype. The target antigen is unknown.

The receptor's source is a woman aged 30 to 39 with Graves' ophthalmopathy. The chain links TRBV20-1 to TRBJ2-1, with TRBD2 matching over 7 bases. Sequencing was done on a sample of blood. In DNA, the CDR3 is TGCAGTGCTAGTGGGGGGGGAGCCTACAATGAGCAGTTCTTC. It codes for CSASGGGAYNEQFF.